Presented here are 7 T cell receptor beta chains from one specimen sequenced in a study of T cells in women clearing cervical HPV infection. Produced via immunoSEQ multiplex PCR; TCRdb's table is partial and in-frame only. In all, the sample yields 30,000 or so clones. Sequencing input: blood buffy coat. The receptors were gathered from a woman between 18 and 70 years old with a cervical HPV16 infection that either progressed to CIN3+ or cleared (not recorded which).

The CDR3 bases that were read are TGTGCCAGCAGCCGGGACAGGGGGATTTCACCG. Translating it yields CASSRDRGISP. The CDR3 in full is CASSRDRGISPLFF. The chain recombines TRBV2 with TRBJ2-2; 11 bases map to TRBD1. The read terminates 3 residues before the CDR3 end, so the remaining end is supplied by the germline J gene. The CDR3 is 14 residues long. Germline V lookup: CDR1 SNHLY, CDR2 FYNNEI. The full variable domain, rest sourced from reference TRBV2 and TRBJ2-2, is EPEVTQTPSHQVTQMGQEVILRCVPISNHLYFYWYRQILGQKVEFLVSFYNNEISEKSEIFDDQFSVERPDGSNFTLKIRSTKLEDSAMYFCASSRDRGISPLFFGEGSRLTVL.

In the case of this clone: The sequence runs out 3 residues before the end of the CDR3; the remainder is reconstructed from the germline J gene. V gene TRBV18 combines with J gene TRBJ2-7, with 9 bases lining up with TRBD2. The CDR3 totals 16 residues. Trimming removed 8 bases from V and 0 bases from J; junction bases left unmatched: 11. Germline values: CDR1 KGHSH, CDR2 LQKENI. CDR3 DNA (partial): TGTGCCAGCCACGACCTTACTAGCGGGCTCTCCTACGAG. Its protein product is CASHDLTSGLSYE. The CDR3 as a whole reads CASHDLTSGLSYEQYF.

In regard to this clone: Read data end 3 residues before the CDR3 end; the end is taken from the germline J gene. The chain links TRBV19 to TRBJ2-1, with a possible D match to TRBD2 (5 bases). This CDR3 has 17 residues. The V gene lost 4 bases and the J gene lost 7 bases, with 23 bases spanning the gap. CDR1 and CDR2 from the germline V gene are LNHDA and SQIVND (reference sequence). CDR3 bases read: TGTGCCAGTAGTAGGTTAGACCGGGGATTGGGATGGAATGAG. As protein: CASSRLDRGLGWNE. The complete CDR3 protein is CASSRLDRGLGWNEQFF.

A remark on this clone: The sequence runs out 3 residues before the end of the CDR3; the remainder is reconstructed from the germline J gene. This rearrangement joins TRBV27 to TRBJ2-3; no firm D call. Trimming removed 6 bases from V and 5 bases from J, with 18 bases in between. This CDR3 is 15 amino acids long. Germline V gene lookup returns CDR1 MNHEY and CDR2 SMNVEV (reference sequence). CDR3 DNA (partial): TGTGCCAGCAGGCATGGCGGCCCGGCGGTAGATACG. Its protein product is CASRHGGPAVDT. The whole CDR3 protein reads CASRHGGPAVDTQYF.

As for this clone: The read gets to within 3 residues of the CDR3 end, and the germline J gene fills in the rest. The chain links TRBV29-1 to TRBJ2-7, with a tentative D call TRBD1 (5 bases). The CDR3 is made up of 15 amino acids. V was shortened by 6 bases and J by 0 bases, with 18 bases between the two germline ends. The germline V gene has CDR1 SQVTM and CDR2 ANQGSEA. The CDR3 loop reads CSVVGWGLSSYEQYF. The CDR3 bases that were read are TGCAGCGTAGTAGGGTGGGGCCTTAGCTCCTACGAG.

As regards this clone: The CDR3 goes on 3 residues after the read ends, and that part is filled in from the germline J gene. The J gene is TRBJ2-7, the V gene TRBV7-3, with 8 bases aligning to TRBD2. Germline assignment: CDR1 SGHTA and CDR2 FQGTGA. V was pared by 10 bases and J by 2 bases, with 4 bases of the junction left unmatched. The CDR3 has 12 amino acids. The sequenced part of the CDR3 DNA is TGTGCCATCCGGGGGGGCCCCTACGAG. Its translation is CAIRGGPYE. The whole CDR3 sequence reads CAIRGGPYEQYF.

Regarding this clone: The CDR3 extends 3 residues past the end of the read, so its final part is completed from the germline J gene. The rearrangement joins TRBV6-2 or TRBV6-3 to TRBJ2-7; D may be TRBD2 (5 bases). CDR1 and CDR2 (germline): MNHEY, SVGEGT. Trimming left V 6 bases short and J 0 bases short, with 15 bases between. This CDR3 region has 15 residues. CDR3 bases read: TGTGCCAGCAGGACGGACTGGGAAGACTCCTACGAG. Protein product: CASRTDWEDSYE. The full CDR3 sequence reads CASRTDWEDSYEQYF.